This section outlines one T cell receptor (beta chain) sequence together with its context. The antigen is unknown. This sample is drawn from a study of cytomegalovirus exposure and HLA in healthy donors. Study details: According to later analysis, the same platform produced the 130 or so validation and 600 to 800 first-cohort repertoires.

The donors were members of the validation cohort comprising 120 subjects, separate from the approximately 670-subject first cohort. Generated by immunoSEQ multiplex PCR, the TCRdb table keeps only in-frame clones and is missing some. Seen here are approximately 200,000 clones, about 81% observed once, and the top ten hold around 1.2%. Findings and caveats of the study: Reports indicated that the classifier achieved high specificity and sensitivity in diagnosing cytomegalovirus status. The majority of TCR sequences were rare, yet some public TCRs appeared in many donors.

The CDR3 contains 15 residues. The J segment lost 4 bases and the V segment lost 2 bases, leaving 1 base of the junction unmatched. The germline V gene encodes CDR1 SGDLS and CDR2 YYNGEE. V usage is TRBV9 and J usage is TRBJ2-2; 11 bases are a match to TRBD2. Sequencing used PBMCs. This sequence was found in a woman in her thirties in good health and CMV-seronegative. The CDR3 DNA reads as TGTGCCAGCAGCGTCGGGACTAGCGGCACCGGGGAGCTGTTTTTT. Its protein product is CASSVGTSGTGELFF.